Listed below are T cell receptor beta chains from one sample, sequenced in a study of OX40 agonist ivuxolimab in advanced cancers. The table came from immunoSEQ multiplex PCR; TCRdb's copy has only in-frame clones and leaves some out. The sample yields fewer than 15,000 clones, around 80% seen once. The sequencing used CD4+ or CD8+ T cells sorted from blood, collected in a trial of the OX40 agonist ivuxolimab. These TCRs come from an adult with an advanced solid tumor such as melanoma, head and neck, liver or kidney cancer. Both conserved end residues are part of each CDR3. D genes are given only for firm matches. Not all rows give a size; the values are once, few, many and, for expanded clones, a class.

d_call,v_call,j_call,clone_size,cdr3_nt,cdr3_aa
.,TRBV7-6,TRBJ2-2,.,TGTGCCAGCAGCTTAGGTGGGAGTACCGGGGAGCTGTTTTTT,CASSLGGSTGELFF
TRBD1,TRBV5-1,TRBJ2-3,.,TGCGCCAGCAGCTTGGGGGACAGTCAAAGGACAGATACGCAGTATTTT,CASSLGDSQRTDTQYF
.,TRBV10-1,TRBJ1-2,.,TGCGCCAGCGGTGGGACAAGATTATCCCACTATGGCTACACCTTC,CASGGTRLSHYGYTF
.,TRBV11-3,TRBJ1-1,.,TGTGCCAGCTTAGGGGGGGCCACTGAAGCTTTCTTT,CASLGGATEAFF
.,TRBV28,TRBJ2-1,.,TGTGCCAGCAGTTGGGGCACGAATGAGCAGTTCTTC,CASSWGTNEQFF
.,TRBV5-3,TRBJ2-7,.,TGTGCCAGAAGCTTGTCCGTCAGGGCCTTTAGCGACGAGCAGTACTTC,CARSLSVRAFSDEQYF
.,TRBV19,TRBJ1-1,.,TGTGCCAGTAGTATGGGGCAGGGGAAGACTGAAGCTTTCTTT,CASSMGQGKTEAFF
TRBD1,TRBV11-1,TRBJ2-7,.,TGTGCCAGCAGCCACCGGGACAGGGCCTACGAGCAGTACTTC,CASSHRDRAYEQYF
.,TRBV30,TRBJ2-1,few,TGTGCCTGGAGAGTGGGGGGATTAACCTCCTACAATGAGCAGTTCTTC,CAWRVGGLTSYNEQFF
TRBD2,TRBV14,TRBJ2-1,.,TGTGCCAGCAGCCTTGGACTAGCGGGGCTCAATGAGCAGTTCTTC,CASSLGLAGLNEQFF
.,TRBV27,TRBJ2-7,.,TGTGCCAGCAGTTTATTGTCAGGGGAGGGGCCCTACGAGCAGTACTTC,CASSLLSGEGPYEQYF
.,TRBV6-1,TRBJ2-7,.,TGTGCCAGCAGTGAAATCTGGCAGGGTCCCTACGAGCAGTACTTC,CASSEIWQGPYEQYF
.,TRBV6-5,TRBJ2-5,.,TGTGCCAGCAACGACCGGGGGCATTCAGAGACCCAGTACTTC,CASNDRGHSETQYF
.,TRBV4-1,TRBJ1-1,once,TGCGCCAGCAGCCAACCCAGGGGAGGGAACACTGAAGCTTTCTTT,CASSQPRGGNTEAFF
.,TRBV4-1,TRBJ1-2,.,TGCGCCAGCAGCCAAGTGGTCCCTATCGGAGGGTTCGACTATGGCTACACCTTC,CASSQVVPIGGFDYGYTF
.,TRBV6-5,TRBJ1-2,.,TGTGCCAGCAGTTACTCTGCAGAATGGAGCTATGGCTACACCTTC,CASSYSAEWSYGYTF
.,TRBV11-2,TRBJ2-1,medium-sized,TGTGCCAGCAGCTTAGATCCAGGGGGAGGGCCCTCCTACAATGAGCAGTTCTTC,CASSLDPGGGPSYNEQFF
.,TRBV6-5,TRBJ1-1,once,TGTGCCAGCAGTTACCTCAGGTACACTGAAGCTTTCTTT,CASSYLRYTEAFF
.,TRBV28,TRBJ1-1,.,TGTGCCAGCAGTTTCCCGGACAGAAACACTGAAGCTTTCTTT,CASSFPDRNTEAFF
TRBD1,TRBV13,TRBJ1-4,.,TGTGCCAGCAGCTTAAGGGACAGAATTAATGAAAAACTGTTTTTT,CASSLRDRINEKLFF
TRBD1,TRBV6-5,TRBJ1-1,.,TGTGCCAGCAGTTTGGGACAGCCCATGAACACTGAAGCTTTCTTT,CASSLGQPMNTEAFF
.,TRBV7-9,TRBJ1-5,.,TGTGCCAGCAGCTTAGGGGGTCAGCCCCAGCATTTT,CASSLGGQPQHF
.,TRBV7-9,TRBJ2-2,.,TGTGCCAGCAGTCCAACAACAGGCCTGGGCACCGGGGAGCTGTTTTTT,CASSPTTGLGTGELFF
.,TRBV27,TRBJ2-1,.,TGTGCCAGCAGCCCTGCCGGGGGAGGCCCGTGGGGCTACAATGAGCAGTTCTTC,CASSPAGGGPWGYNEQFF
.,TRBV7-6,TRBJ2-1,once,TGTGCCAGCAGCCGTGGGGTAGCGGTTCAGAATGAGCAGTTCTTC,CASSRGVAVQNEQFF
.,TRBV5-4,TRBJ2-3,.,TGTGCCAGCAGCCCTATTGCGGGGGCAAGGGCAGATACGCAGTATTTT,CASSPIAGARADTQYF
TRBD2,TRBV11-2,TRBJ2-1,.,TGTGCCAGCAGCTTAGGAGTAGCGGGAGGATTGATCAATGAGCAGTTCTTC,CASSLGVAGGLINEQFF
.,TRBV14,TRBJ2-1,.,TGTGCCAGCAGCCAATGGGCTAGGAATGAGCAGTTCTTC,CASSQWARNEQFF
.,TRBV28,TRBJ1-5,.,TGTGCCAGCAGTTCTACAGGGAGCGGCAATCAGCCCCAGCATTTT,CASSSTGSGNQPQHF
TRBD1,TRBV5-5,TRBJ2-3,.,TGTGCCAGCAGCGGGGACAGGTTGGCAGATACGCAGTATTTT,CASSGDRLADTQYF
TRBD1,TRBV29-1,TRBJ2-7,.,TGCAGCGTTGGGGCCGGGACAGGGGGCATCGAGCAGTACTTC,CSVGAGTGGIEQYF
.,TRBV10-2,TRBJ2-3,.,TGCGCCAGCAGTGAGCGGGTAGGGAGTACAGATACGCAGTATTTT,CASSERVGSTDTQYF
.,TRBV19,TRBJ1-1,.,TGTGCCAGTAGCGTGGGGGTTAAGACTGAAGCTTTCTTT,CASSVGVKTEAFF